The present T cell receptor (beta chain) was sequenced within a study of human T cells and chemical hapten exposure (TCRdb year 2021). About the investigation overall: For sensitization, 2% DPC in acetone was applied to a roughly 2 cm by roughly 2 cm area of upper inner arm skin. Weekly therapeutic DPC doses were additionally applied to the scalp of patients throughout the roughly 22-week study period. Patch testing on the upper back used Finn chambers containing 0.01% DPC, with scoring done after 6 days according to International Contact Dermatitis Research Group standards. The mostly female patient cohort included alopecia areata with under or over 50% scalp involvement, alopecia totalis and alopecia universalis. Libraries were pooled for sequencing, and per-sample TCR yields varied mainly because of small differences in library volumes within the pool. The study tracked peripheral blood TCR repertoire changes in vivo during primary and secondary sensitization to the hapten diphenylcyclopropenone (DPC) in alopecia patients. Blood samples were taken from patients before sensitization (week 0) and at 2, 6 and about 24 weeks after DPC sensitization. Twenty-nine alopecia patients gave blood for TCR sequencing at one to four time points (pre-sensitization, 2, 6 and 24 weeks). Beyond this particular receptor, the publication reports: Significantly more large CDR3 similarity clusters were formed by expanded TCRs than by pre-sensitization or healthy control sets, consistent with antigen-driven responses. The number of TCRs above 1 in 1000 frequency did not change with DPC sensitization; there was no evidence of global repertoire structure alterations. Repeated subsampling changed both the strength of the expansion versus patch-test correlation and the threshold at which that correlation became significant. A positive correlation was found between the number of PT1 expanded TCRs and patch test score, with significance reached at thresholds 8, 16 and 32 but not 4. Because all patients had alopecia, a presumed autoimmune disease, the immune response of the patients might differ from that of healthy individuals.

Relative to germline, V is missing 6 bases and J is missing 10 bases, with 6 bases of the junction outside any gene match. CDR1 is given as SNHLY and CDR2 as FYNNEI, both from the germline V gene. The CDR3, cysteine through phenylalanine, is 12 amino acids long. Only the CDR3 DNA stays, 36 bases, in frame from base 1. The protocol used for the library was RACE. Instrument used: NextSeq 500. During library preparation, unique molecular identifiers were attached to individual cDNA molecules so that TCRs could be counted in a quantitative, reproducible way. Each blood RNA sample was used to sequence both TCR alpha and TCR beta chains. The paper's processing steps were these. A median of around 100,000 TCRs per sample was observed, with a range of 23,224 to 690,600. V, J and CDR3 annotation of the TCR reads was carried out using the Decombinator software suite. To make PS versus PT1 abundance plots, every sample was subsampled to the same number of TCRs (28,000). Expanded TCRs were defined as absent before sensitization and observed at least eight times at the 2-week time point. The raw public data were reprocessed by TCRdb itself: fastp quality trimming at Q25, MiXCR clonotype calling, in-frame beta chains only. Here each entry gathers all rows of one CDR3 protein and keeps the most common genes and DNA. Clone size and V and J calls follow TCRdb, not the original study. This sample has 150,000 to 200,000 distinct CDR3 sequences in its table, and around 20% of those were observed once. The ten most abundant clones make up about 7% of the sample.

A remark on this clonotype: The target of this receptor is not known. No much larger clonotype is one base removed from it; base qualities were not supplied.

Reading the label with the study, this specimen's time point is: patch test 1, 2 weeks after DPC sensitization. In light of the paper, this sample's treatment or condition label describes: therapeutic diphenylcyclopropenone sensitization with weekly scalp DPC. At every patch-test visit, the blood draw took place before the patch test was put on. Patients were considered eligible if aged 18 to 70, diagnosed with alopecia and deemed suitable for DPC therapy, and patients were excluded if pregnant. Total RNA was extracted from unfractionated whole blood collected in Tempus Blood RNA tubes. Material: whole blood, obtained in connection with sensitization to the hapten diphenylcyclopropenone (DPC). The chain is made from TRBV2 and TRBJ1-5, with TRBD1 identical over 7 junction bases. The sequence derives from a woman in her 50s with alopecia areata. Some clones in this sample may be carry-over from other donors' samples. The bases are TGTGCCAGCAGGCAGGGGGTCTTTCCCCAGCATTTT. The translation is CASRQGVFPQHF.